This TCR beta chain is from a study of blood T cell repertoires in COVID-19. Study as a whole: Samples of COVID-19 (acute and convalescent) were obtained from the United States, Italy and Spain. PBMCs, B-cell-depleted T cells, or T cells provided the cDNA or gDNA that made up the material.

In the original analysis: Reference gene primer amplification gave estimated nucleated cell counts. Data came from immunoSEQ multiplex PCR; TCRdb stores just in-frame clones and leaves some out. V and J calls and clone size are copied from that table; D and trimming were computed from the DNA. The table lists about 200,000 clones, about nine tenths of them singletons. CDR3 length: 16 residues. Germline CDR1 reads MNHEY; CDR2 reads SMNVEV (reference sequence). Trimming took off 7 bases at V and 0 bases at J, with 13 bases between the two ends. The receptor's source is a man aged 18 to 30 with active or convalescent COVID-19. The J gene is TRBJ2-6, the V gene TRBV27, with D possibly matching TRBD2 (5 bases). Sequenced: peripheral blood. The CDR3 nucleotides read TGTGCCAGCATTAAGGGAGATCCCTCTGGGGCCAACGTCCTGACTTTC. It is translated as CASIKGDPSGANVLTF.